The T cell receptor (beta chain) under discussion was sequenced for a study of shared clonotypes between healthy human individuals. The protocol was immunoSEQ multiplex PCR, while the TCRdb copy is restricted to in-frame clones and leaves out a portion. The sample lists some 2,400,000 clones, about 94% occurring once. This clonotype originated in a man in his late teens or twenties in good health. The sequencing sample was made of naive CD4+ T cells sorted from blood. Described subset: CD45RA+ positively selected.

The CDR3 sequence: CASSFRDNYNEQFF. DNA for the CDR3: TGTGCCAGTAGTTTCAGGGACAACTACAATGAGCAGTTCTTC. V gene TRBV19 combines with J gene TRBJ2-1, with D possibly TRBD1 on 6 matching bases. Germline V gene lookup returns CDR1 LNHDA and CDR2 SQIVND (reference sequence). V was pared by 5 bases and J by 3 bases, with 11 bases between. This CDR3 spans 14 amino acids. The full variable domain, with the rest looked up from reference TRBV19 and TRBJ2-1, is DGGITQSPKYLFRKEGQNVTLSCEQNLNHDAMYWYRQDPGQGLRLIYYSQIVNDFQKGDIAEGYSVSREKKESFPLTVTSAQKNPTAFYLCASSFRDNYNEQFFGPGTRLTVL.